This TCR beta chain emerged from a study of early T cells in non-severe SARS-CoV-2 infection. TCRdb itself ran the 5' RACE reads through MiXCR, one entry per CDR3 protein. The table lists some 64,000 distinct CDR3 sequences, 10% to 13% of them singletons, with around 1.6% in the top ten. There are many counts of this clonotype. Trimming stripped 5 bases from V and 8 bases from J, with 15 bases between. This CDR3 region has 13 residues. Germline V gene data show CDR1 as MNHEY and CDR2 as SVGEGT. The receptor was derived from an adult who was a healthcare worker with PCR-confirmed SARS-CoV-2 infection or an uninfected control (not recorded which). The sequencing input was whole blood. J is TRBJ1-1 and V is TRBV6-2 or TRBV6-3; D is unresolved. CDR3 sequence (DNA): TGTGCCAGCAGTCTTGGACCGTCCGTCGAAGCTTTCTTT. Protein product: CASSLGPSVEAFF.